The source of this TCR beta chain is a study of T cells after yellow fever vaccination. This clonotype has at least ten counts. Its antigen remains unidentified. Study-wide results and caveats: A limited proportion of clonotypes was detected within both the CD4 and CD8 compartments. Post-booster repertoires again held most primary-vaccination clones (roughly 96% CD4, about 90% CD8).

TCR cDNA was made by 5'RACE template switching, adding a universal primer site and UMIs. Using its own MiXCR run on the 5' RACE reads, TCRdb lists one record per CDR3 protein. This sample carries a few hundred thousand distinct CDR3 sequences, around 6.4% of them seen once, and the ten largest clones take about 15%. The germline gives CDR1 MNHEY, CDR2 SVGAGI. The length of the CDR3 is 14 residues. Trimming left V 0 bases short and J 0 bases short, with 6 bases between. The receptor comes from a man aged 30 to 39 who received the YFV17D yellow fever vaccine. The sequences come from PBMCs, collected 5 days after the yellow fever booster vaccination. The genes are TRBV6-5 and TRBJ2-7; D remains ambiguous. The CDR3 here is CASSYSYDSYEQYF. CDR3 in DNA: TGTGCCAGCAGTTACTCCTACGACTCCTACGAGCAGTACTTC.